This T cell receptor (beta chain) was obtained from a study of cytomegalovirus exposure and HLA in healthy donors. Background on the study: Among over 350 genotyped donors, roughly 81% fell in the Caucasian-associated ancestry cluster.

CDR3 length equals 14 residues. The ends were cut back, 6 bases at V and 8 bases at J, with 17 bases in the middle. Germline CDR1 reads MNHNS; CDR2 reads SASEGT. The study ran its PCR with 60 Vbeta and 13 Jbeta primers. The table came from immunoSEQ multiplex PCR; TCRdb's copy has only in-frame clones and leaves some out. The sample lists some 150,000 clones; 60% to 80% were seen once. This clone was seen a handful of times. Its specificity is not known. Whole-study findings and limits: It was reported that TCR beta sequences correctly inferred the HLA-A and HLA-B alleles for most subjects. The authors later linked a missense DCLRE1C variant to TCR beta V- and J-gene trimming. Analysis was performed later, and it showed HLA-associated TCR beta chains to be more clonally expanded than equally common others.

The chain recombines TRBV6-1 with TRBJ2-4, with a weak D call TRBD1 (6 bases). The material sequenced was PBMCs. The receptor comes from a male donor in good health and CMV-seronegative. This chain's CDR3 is CASSESDRRDIQYF. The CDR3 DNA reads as TGTGCCAGCAGCGAATCCGACAGGCGGGACATTCAGTACTTC.